The subject of this entry is one TCR beta chain. The target antigen is unknown. In patients chosen for sequencing, flow cytometry had shown CD8+CD57+ cell expansion. As a group, the patients uniformly had severe acquired aplastic anemia. Among the patients, none had received any therapy at the time of blood sampling. This record belongs to a study of CD8+CD57+ T cells in acquired aplastic anemia. At the level of the study: 3.2 ug was the average amount of DNA from sorted CD4+ and CD8+ cells. Overall study results and limits: There were twenty-nine CD8+ CDR3 sequences that occurred in both patients and controls.

Genomic DNA templated the TCR beta VDJ and CDR3 profiling. TCRdb redid the calling of the reads with MiXCR, one entry per CDR3 protein. The sample shows roughly 170,000 distinct CDR3 sequences, approximately 48% of them seen only once. In germline, CDR1 is DFQATT, CDR2 SNEGSKA (reference sequence). The CDR3 runs 12 residues. V shed 4 bases and J shed 6 bases, with 13 bases lying between them. Sequencing input: sorted CD4+, CD8+, or CD8+CD57+ T cells (not recorded which) from PBMCs. The genes are TRBV20-1 and TRBJ2-7; maybe TRBD2 (5 bases). This clonotype was obtained from a human donor with aplastic anemia. This CDR3 reads CSATQLAGEQYF. The CDR3, as DNA: TGCAGTGCTACCCAGCTAGCAGGCGAGCAGTACTTC.